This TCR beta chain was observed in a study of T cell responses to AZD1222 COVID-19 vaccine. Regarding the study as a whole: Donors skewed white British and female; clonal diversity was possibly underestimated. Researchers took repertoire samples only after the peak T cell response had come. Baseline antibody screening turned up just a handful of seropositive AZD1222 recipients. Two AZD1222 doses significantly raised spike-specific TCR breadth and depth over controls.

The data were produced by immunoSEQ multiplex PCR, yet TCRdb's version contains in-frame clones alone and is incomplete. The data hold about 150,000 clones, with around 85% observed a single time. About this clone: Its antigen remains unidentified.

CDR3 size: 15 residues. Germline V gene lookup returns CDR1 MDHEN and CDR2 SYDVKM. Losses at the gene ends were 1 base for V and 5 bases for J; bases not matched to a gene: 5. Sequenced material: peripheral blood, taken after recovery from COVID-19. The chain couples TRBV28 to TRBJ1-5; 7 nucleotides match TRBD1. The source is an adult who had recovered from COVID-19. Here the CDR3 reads CASSLLLQGYQPQHF. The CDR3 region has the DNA TGTGCCAGCAGTTTATTACTACAGGGGTATCAGCCCCAGCATTTT.